These T cell receptor beta chains were read from a single sample in a study of T cells in Graves' hyperthyroidism and ophthalmopathy. Via MiXCR, TCRdb re-called the multiplex PCR reads, giving one row per CDR3 protein. Of more than 550,000 distinct CDR3 sequences listed, nearly 45% were seen once; the top ten hold about 7.2%. Sequenced sample: peripheral blood or thyroid tissue (not recorded which). The source of these receptors is an adult man with Graves' disease, either hyperthyroidism or ophthalmopathy (not recorded which). Each CDR3 is given without its conserved first and last residue.

J: TRBJ1-3; V: TRBV10-3; CDR3: AISVWQEEFTIY
J: TRBJ2-7; V: TRBV29-1; CDR3: SVGGVRLGNEQY
J: TRBJ2-7; V: TRBV5-4; CDR3: ASSFAGGEQY
J: TRBJ1-3; V: TRBV12-3/TRBV12-4; CDR3: ASDQGAGNTIY
J: TRBJ1-2; V: TRBV2; CDR3: ASSADTERYGYT
J: TRBJ1-1; V: TRBV10-3; CDR3: AINGSPNTEAF
J: TRBJ2-2; V: TRBV12-3/TRBV12-4; CDR3: ASSLRGGGELF
J: TRBJ1-6; V: TRBV10-3; CDR3: AISLTGADNSPLH
J: TRBJ1-2; V: TRBV6-6; CDR3: ASSYLGEDGYT
J: TRBJ2-2; V: TRBV5-1; CDR3: ASSLRTQPTGELL
J: TRBJ1-5; V: TRBV12-3/TRBV12-4; CDR3: ASSTYRVGGPQH
J: TRBJ1-1; V: TRBV7-8; CDR3: ASSLTVQGVSEAF
J: TRBJ1-2; V: TRBV25-1; CDR3: ASSLTFGRPDGYT
J: TRBJ1-2; V: TRBV29-1; CDR3: SVERQGRSYGYT
J: TRBJ2-5; V: TRBV20-1; CDR3: SASNSGISRETQY
J: TRBJ2-7; V: TRBV29-1; CDR3: SVERRGNSYEQY
J: TRBJ2-2; V: TRBV10-3; CDR3: AIRAQTGAGELF
J: TRBJ1-1; V: TRBV25-1; CDR3: ASSEDGGGAEAF
J: TRBJ2-5; V: TRBV12-3/TRBV12-4; CDR3: ASSIFGGQGIGETQY
J: TRBJ1-5; V: TRBV10-3; CDR3: AISVYSGSGQPQH
J: -; V: TRBV29-1; CDR3: SVATGGRDTQY
J: TRBJ2-1; V: TRBV25-1; CDR3: ASSSGYEQF
J: TRBJ2-7; V: TRBV29-1; CDR3: SVERQGRYEQY
J: TRBJ2-2; V: TRBV10-3; CDR3: AISELAGDSNTGELF
J: TRBJ2-7; V: TRBV7-9; CDR3: ASSSGTVSYEQY
J: TRBJ1-2; V: TRBV10-3; CDR3: AISEPEGTSDGYT
J: TRBJ1-5; V: TRBV2; CDR3: ASSEATGGGQPQH
J: TRBJ1-1; V: TRBV7-9; CDR3: ASSFSGAGTEAF